This is a list of T cell receptor beta chains from one sample in a study of blood T cell repertoires in COVID-19. Data came from immunoSEQ multiplex PCR; TCRdb stores just in-frame clones and leaves some out. The sample lists some 97,000 clones, around 85% occurring once. Sequences were obtained from peripheral blood. These receptors came from a man in his fifties or sixties with active or convalescent COVID-19. The CDR3 runs from the conserved cysteine through the conserved F or W. D genes are given only for firm matches. Clone size, where shown, is once, few, many, or a class for clones that have expanded.

CDR3aa	CDR3nt	j_gene	abundance	v_gene	d_gene
CASAIRGAAYGYTF	TGTGCCAGCGCCATCCGGGGGGCGGCCTATGGCTACACCTTC	TRBJ1-2	-	TRBV6-5	-
CASTPTGGSGTGELFF	TGTGCCAGCACCCCAACGGGGGGGAGTGGCACCGGGGAGCTGTTTTTT	TRBJ2-2	-	TRBV6-6	TRBD2
CASSPGYGYTF	TGTGCCAGCAGTCCGGGGTATGGCTACACCTTC	TRBJ1-2	-	TRBV2	-
CSVIYGTSGNNEQFF	TGCAGCGTGATCTATGGGACTAGCGGGAACAATGAGCAGTTCTTC	TRBJ2-1	-	TRBV29-1	TRBD2
CASSLQATPDTEAFF	TGCGCCAGCAGCTTGCAGGCAACCCCGGACACTGAAGCTTTCTTT	TRBJ1-1	-	TRBV5-1	-
CASSYEGETYGYTF	TGTGCCAGCAGTTATGAAGGGGAAACCTATGGCTACACCTTC	TRBJ1-2	-	TRBV6-6	-
CASSLGEGENTEAFF	TGTGCCAGCAGCTTAGGGGAGGGGGAGAACACTGAAGCTTTCTTT	TRBJ1-1	once	TRBV11-3	-
CASIGDRRSSPLHF	TGTGCCAGCATTGGGGACAGGAGGAGTTCACCCCTCCACTTT	TRBJ1-6	-	TRBV6-1	TRBD1
CASSFPSLNTEAFF	TGTGCCAGCAGCTTCCCCTCTCTGAACACTGAAGCTTTCTTT	TRBJ1-1	few	TRBV5-4	-
CAWSVVGSPLHF	TGTGCCTGGAGTGTAGTCGGGTCACCCCTCCACTTT	TRBJ1-6	few	TRBV30	-